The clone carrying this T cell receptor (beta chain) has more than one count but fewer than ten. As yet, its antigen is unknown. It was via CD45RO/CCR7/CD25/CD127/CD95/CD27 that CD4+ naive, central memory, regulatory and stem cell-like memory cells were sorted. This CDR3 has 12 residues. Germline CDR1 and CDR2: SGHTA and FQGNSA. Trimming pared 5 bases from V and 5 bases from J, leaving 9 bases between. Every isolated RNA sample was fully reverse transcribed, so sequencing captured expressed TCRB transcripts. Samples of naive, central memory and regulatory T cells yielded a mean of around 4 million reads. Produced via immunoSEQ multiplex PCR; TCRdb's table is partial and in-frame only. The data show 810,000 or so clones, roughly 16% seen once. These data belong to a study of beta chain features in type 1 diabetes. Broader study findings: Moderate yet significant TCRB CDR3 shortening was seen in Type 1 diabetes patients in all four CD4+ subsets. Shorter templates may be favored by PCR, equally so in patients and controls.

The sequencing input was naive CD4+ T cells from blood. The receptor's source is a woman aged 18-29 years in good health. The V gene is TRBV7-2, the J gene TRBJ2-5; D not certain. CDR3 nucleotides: TGTGCCAGCAGCGGTGGGGTGGAGACCCAGTACTTC. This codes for CASSGGVETQYF. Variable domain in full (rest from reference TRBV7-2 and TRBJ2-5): GAGVSQSPSNKVTEKGKDVELRCDPISGHTALYWYRQSLGQGLEFLIYFQGNSAPDKSGLPSDRFSAERTGGSVSTLTIQRTQQEDSAVYLCASSGGVETQYFGPGTRLLVL.